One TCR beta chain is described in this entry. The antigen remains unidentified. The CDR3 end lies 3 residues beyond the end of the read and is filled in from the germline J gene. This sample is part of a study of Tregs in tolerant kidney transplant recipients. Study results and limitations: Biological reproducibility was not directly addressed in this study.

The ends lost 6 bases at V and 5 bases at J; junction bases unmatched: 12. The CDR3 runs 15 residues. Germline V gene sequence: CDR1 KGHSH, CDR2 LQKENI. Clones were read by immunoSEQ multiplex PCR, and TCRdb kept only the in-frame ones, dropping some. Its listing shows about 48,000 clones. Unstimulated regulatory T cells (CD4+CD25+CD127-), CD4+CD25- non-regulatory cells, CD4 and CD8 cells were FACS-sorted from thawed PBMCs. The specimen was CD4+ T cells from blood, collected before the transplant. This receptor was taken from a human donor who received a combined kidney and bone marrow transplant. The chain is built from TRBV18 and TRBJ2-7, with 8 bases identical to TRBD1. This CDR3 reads CASSLRPGGGHEQYF. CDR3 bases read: TGTGCCAGCTCGCTACGCCCAGGGGGCGGGCACGAG.